This TCR beta chain was recorded in a study of blood T cells in healthy people across ages (dated by TCRdb to the mid-2010s). A note on the overall study: In model experiments, roughly one uniquely barcoded TCR beta cDNA molecule per two T cells was captured by template switching. Using deep sequencing normalized with unique cDNA molecular identifiers, the study measured how TCR beta repertoire diversity changes with age. The donors were split into four age groups: young (average about 15 years), middle-aged (roughly 40), aged (approximately 60) and long-lived (approximately 80). To avoid experimental bias, donors of different ages were distributed randomly across sequencing lanes. The study analyzed two additional independent replicas of 1 million unique cDNA reads from the same blood draw for two donors, one aged 18 to 30 and one aged 80 or older. Paper-wide results and their limitations: The percentage of naive T cells measured by flow cytometry correlated strongly with observed TCR beta diversity. Because the CMV infection status of the donors was unknown, age-related changes in expanded clonotypes may potentially have been confounded. Compared with the aged group, the long-lived group had more naive CD4+ T cells, fewer expanded clones and increased TCR diversity, a pattern suggesting age selection. As age increased, observed TCR beta diversity per million T cells dropped in a roughly linear way, and a significant reduction was already evident by age 40. Total diversity estimates from one million sequenced T cells were considered lower bounds and underestimates. Since profiling was done on bulk unsorted PBMCs, naive and antigen-experienced compartments could not be conclusively compared.

Inclusive of the bounding cysteine and phenylalanine, the CDR3 is 15 residues long. Here the CDR3 DNA is all that survives: 45 bases in frame from base 1. V lost 3 bases and J lost 5 bases, and the count of bases not matched to a germline gene is 10. Based on the germline V gene, the CDR1 and CDR2 sequences are SGHRS and YFSETQ. Concerning this clonotype itself: Its antigen remains undetermined. There are no base qualities to consult, and no much larger clone falls within one base.

Systemically healthy Caucasian individuals from Russia, approximately 39 in total and aged roughly 6 to 90 years, were included as donors. Each donor gave about 10 milliliters of peripheral blood, drawn into EDTA-treated Vacutainer tubes. Ficoll-Paque density-gradient centrifugation was used to isolate PBMCs, with at least 6.5 million per sample. Total RNA was extracted from PBMCs with Trizol reagent, with at least 5.5 micrograms obtained per sample. For every donor, an aliquot of PBMCs went through flow cytometry to measure the percentages of naive CD45RAhigh/CD27high T cells. The protocol used for the library was 5' RACE. The sequencing machine was an Illumina HiSeq 2500. The second PCR ran for roughly 6 to 11 cycles and used a J-beta primer mix along with a sample-barcoded 5' primer. A template-switch 5' adaptor carrying 12 random nucleotides introduced a unique molecular identifier onto each TCR beta cDNA molecule. Each sample yielded at least 2.5 million CDR3-containing paired-end reads. All of the RNA was converted into first-strand cDNA using the Mint cDNA synthesis kit, with a TRBC-specific oligonucleotide serving as the primer. All cDNA was treated with uracil-DNA glycosylase and then went through a first 18-cycle PCR with the universal primers M1SS and BC2_uni_R. The paper's processing steps were these. For normalization, 1 million high-quality reads, each with a distinct molecular identifier, were randomly selected from each sample. Reads sharing molecular identifiers were discarded rather than binned into consensus sequences. CDR3 identification, clonotype clustering and error correction used MiTCR with a Q25 quality threshold and the strictest error-elimination algorithm. Lower-bound total TCR beta diversity was estimated with a nonparametric unseen species model using Euler transformation. TCRdb itself trimmed the public reads at Q25 with fastp, ran MiXCR and retained productive beta chains. CDR3 protein duplicates are merged, each entry listing the most common genes and DNA. The V and J calls were not made by the authors but by TCRdb's processing. The sample records about 1,500,000 distinct CDR3 sequences, about 40% of which are singletons. The top ten clonotypes cover 6.5% to 10% of the sample.

Sequenced material: blood. This sequence uses TRBV5-1 and TRBJ2-7; TRBD1 lines up with 8 middle nucleotides. This TCR was sampled from a woman younger than 35 in good health. The CDR3 region reads CASSSGHRGYDEQYF. The nucleotides are TGCGCCAGCAGCTCAGGGCACAGGGGGTACGACGAGCAGTACTTC.